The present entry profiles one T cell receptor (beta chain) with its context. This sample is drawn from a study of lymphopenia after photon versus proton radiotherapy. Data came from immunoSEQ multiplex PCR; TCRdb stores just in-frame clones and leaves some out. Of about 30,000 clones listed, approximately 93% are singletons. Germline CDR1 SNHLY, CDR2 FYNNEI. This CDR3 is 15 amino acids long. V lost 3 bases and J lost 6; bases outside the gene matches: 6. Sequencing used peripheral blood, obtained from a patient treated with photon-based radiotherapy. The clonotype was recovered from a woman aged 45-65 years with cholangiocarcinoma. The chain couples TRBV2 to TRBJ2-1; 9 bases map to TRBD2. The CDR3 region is CASSERAGGPNEQFF. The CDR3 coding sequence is TGTGCCAGCAGTGAGCGAGCGGGGGGACCCAATGAGCAGTTCTTC.